Here is one T cell receptor (beta chain) with its context. Its target is unknown. These data come from a study of cytomegalovirus exposure and HLA in healthy donors. Notes on the study in general: CMV serostatus was the only recorded immune exposure for donors. In a later analysis, parvovirus B19, influenza, CMV and Epstein-Barr virus appeared linked to several top co-occurrence clusters.

PCR was performed using 60 Vbeta and 13 Jbeta primers. This table comes from immunoSEQ multiplex PCR, and its TCRdb copy is limited to in-frame clones, with some not included. This sample yields more than 65,000 clones, of which 70% to 75% are seen a single time; 6.2% belongs to the top ten. The CDR3 extends over 13 amino acids. Trimming removed 6 bases at V and 0 bases at J, with 11 bases between. The V gene's germline CDR1 is GTSNPN and CDR2 SVGIG (reference sequence). This chain joins TRBV30 and TRBJ1-2; perhaps TRBD1 as D (6 bases). The sequence was collected from a woman in her fifties or sixties in good health and CMV-seropositive. Specimen: PBMCs. CDR3 nucleotides: TGTGCCTGCTTGGGGGCCTCTAACTATGGCTACACCTTC. Its protein is CACLGASNYGYTF.